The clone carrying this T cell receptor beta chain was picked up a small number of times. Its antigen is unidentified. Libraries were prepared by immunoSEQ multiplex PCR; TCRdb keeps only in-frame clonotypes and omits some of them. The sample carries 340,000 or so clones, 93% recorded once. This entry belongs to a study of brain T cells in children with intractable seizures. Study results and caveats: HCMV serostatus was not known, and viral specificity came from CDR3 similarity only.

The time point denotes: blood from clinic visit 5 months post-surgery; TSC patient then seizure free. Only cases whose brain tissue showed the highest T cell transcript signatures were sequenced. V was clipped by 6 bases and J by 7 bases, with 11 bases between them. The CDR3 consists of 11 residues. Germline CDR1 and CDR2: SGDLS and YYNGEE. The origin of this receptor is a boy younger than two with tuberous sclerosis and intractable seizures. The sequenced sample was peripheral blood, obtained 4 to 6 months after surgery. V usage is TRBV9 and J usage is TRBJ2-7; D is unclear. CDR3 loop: CASTPLEEQYF. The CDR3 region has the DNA TGTGCCAGCACCCCACTTGAGGAGCAGTACTTC.